In this sample, the clone carrying this TCR beta chain turned up once. Germline V gene data show CDR1 as MNHEY and CDR2 as SVGAGI. This CDR3 spans 11 amino acids. The V gene lost 8 bases and the J gene lost 4 bases, with 9 bases spanning the gap. The sample belongs to a study of blood T cell repertoires in COVID-19. Here immunoSEQ multiplex PCR was the method, and the copy in TCRdb shows in-frame clones only, minus some. The table lists approximately 200,000 clones, about four fifths of them singletons. The source is a woman aged 40-49 years with acute COVID-19. The rearrangement links TRBV6-5 to TRBJ2-7, with a possible D match to TRBD2 (6 bases). Input material: PBMCs or T cells enriched from blood (not recorded which). The CDR3, as DNA: TGTGCCAGCCTCGGGACTTACGAGCAGTACTTC. The encoded protein is CASLGTYEQYF.